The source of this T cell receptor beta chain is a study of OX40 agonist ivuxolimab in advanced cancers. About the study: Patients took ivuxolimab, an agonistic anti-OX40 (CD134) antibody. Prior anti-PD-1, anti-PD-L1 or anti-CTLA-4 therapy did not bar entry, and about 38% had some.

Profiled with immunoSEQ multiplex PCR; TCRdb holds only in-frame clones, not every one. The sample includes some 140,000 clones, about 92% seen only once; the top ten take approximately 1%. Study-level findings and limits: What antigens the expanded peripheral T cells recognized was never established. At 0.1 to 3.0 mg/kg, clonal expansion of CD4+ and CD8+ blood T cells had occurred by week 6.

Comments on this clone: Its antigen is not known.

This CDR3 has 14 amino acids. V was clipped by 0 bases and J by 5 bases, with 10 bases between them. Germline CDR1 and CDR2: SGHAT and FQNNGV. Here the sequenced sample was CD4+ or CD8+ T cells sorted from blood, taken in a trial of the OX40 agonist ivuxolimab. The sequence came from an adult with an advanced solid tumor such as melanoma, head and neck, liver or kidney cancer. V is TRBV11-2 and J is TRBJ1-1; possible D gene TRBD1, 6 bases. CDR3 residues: CASSLDLGGTEAFF. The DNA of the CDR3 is TGTGCCAGCAGCTTAGATTTAGGGGGGACTGAAGCTTTCTTT.